This entry lists 28 T cell receptor beta chains sequenced from one sample in a study of shared clonotypes between healthy human individuals. Profiling relied on immunoSEQ multiplex PCR, and the TCRdb table lists in-frame clones only, not all of them. The table lists roughly 500,000 clones, around 80% of them singletons. The sequenced material came from PBMCs. These receptors were taken from a middle-aged woman in good health. Some clones in this sample may be carry-over from other donors' samples.

In this sample, this clone turned up a few times. V and J are TRBV15 and TRBJ2-2, with 10 nucleotides matching TRBD1. The ends lost 5 bases at V and 6 bases at J; junction bases unmatched: 3. Germline V lookup: CDR1 LNHNV, CDR2 YYDKDF (reference sequence). The CDR3 sequence is 14 residues long. The CDR3 region is CATSGTGAAGELFF. CDR3 coding DNA: TGTGCCACCAGCGGGACAGGGGCTGCCGGGGAGCTGTTTTTT.

The chain carries TRBV9 and TRBJ2-7; tentatively, D is TRBD2 (6 bases). Trimming stripped 0 bases from V and 0 bases from J, with 16 bases between. Germline CDR1 reads SGDLS; CDR2 reads YYNGEE. CDR3 length: 17 residues. CDR3 bases: TGTGCCAGCAGCGTAGAAAGTAGCGGCCCAAGCTCCTACGAGCAGTACTTC. Translation: CASSVESSGPSSYEQYF.

The chain combines TRBV28 with TRBJ2-7; D possibly corresponds to TRBD1 (5 bases). CDR3 length equals 14 residues. V was clipped by 5 bases and J by 7 bases, with 18 bases between them. The germline gives CDR1 MDHEN, CDR2 SYDVKM. The CDR3 DNA is TGTGCCAGCAGTCGATGGGGCAGGGTGGGAGAGCAGTACTTC. It codes for CASSRWGRVGEQYF.

V and J are TRBV7-8 and TRBJ2-5, with 7 bases fitting TRBD2. The germline V gene has CDR1 SGHVS and CDR2 FQNEAQ. CDR3 length: 14 residues. V lost 5 bases and J lost 5; bases outside the gene matches: 8. The CDR3 spells CASSPRGRGETQYF. The CDR3 DNA follows: TGTGCCAGCAGCCCCCGCGGGCGGGGGGAGACCCAGTACTTC.

The chain links TRBV29-1 to TRBJ2-1, with TRBD2 identical over 10 bases. V lost 4 bases to trimming and J lost 2 bases; unmatched junction nucleotides: 5. Germline V gene sequence: CDR1 SQVTM, CDR2 ANQGSEA. The CDR3 contains 15 residues. CDR3 protein: CSVGGTSDPYNEQFF. The CDR3 DNA follows: TGCAGCGTTGGAGGGACTAGCGACCCCTACAATGAGCAGTTCTTC.

The chain joins TRBV30 to TRBJ2-7; possibly TRBD1 for D (5 bases). Trimming took off 3 bases at V and 6 bases at J, with 15 bases between the two ends. Germline V gives CDR1 GTSNPN, CDR2 SVGIG (reference sequence). The CDR3 sequence is 13 residues long. CDR3 nucleotide sequence: TGTGCCTGGAGGGCTCCAGGGTTGGGCGAGCAGTACTTC. Its protein product is CAWRAPGLGEQYF.

This clone has just a few counts. This chain links TRBV7-3 with TRBJ2-5, with D perhaps TRBD2 (5 bases). V was shortened by 2 bases and J by 2 bases, with 6 bases between the two germline ends. CDR3 length: 13 residues. Germline lookup yields CDR1 SGHTA and CDR2 FQGTGA. CDR3 region: CASSLWEQETQYF. The CDR3 DNA follows: TGTGCCAGCAGCTTATGGGAGCAAGAGACCCAGTACTTC.

This chain connects TRBV28 to TRBJ1-6; no reliable D call. The germline CDR1 and CDR2 sequences are MDHEN and SYDVKM. CDR3 length: 14 amino acids. V lost 3 bases and J 9 bases, leaving 12 bases between the germline ends. CDR3 in amino acids: CASSLVSSSSPLHF. As DNA, the CDR3 is TGTGCCAGCAGTTTGGTTTCTTCGAGTTCACCCCTCCACTTT.

This chain links TRBV9 with TRBJ2-7; possible D gene TRBD2, 6 bases. This CDR3 comprises 15 residues. Germline CDR1 reads SGDLS; CDR2 reads YYNGEE. Trimming took off 3 bases at V and 6 bases at J, with 19 bases between the two ends. This CDR3 reads CASSAAGSAASEQYF. The CDR3 coding sequence is TGTGCCAGCAGCGCCGCCGGGAGCGCAGCATCCGAGCAGTACTTC.

This sequence joins TRBV7-9 and TRBJ1-1; 8 nucleotides align to TRBD1. V dropped 3 bases and J dropped 11; count of bases not matched to a gene: 5. Per the germline V gene, CDR1 is SEHNR and CDR2 is FQNEAQ (reference sequence). This CDR3 region has 12 residues. The CDR3 coding sequence is TGTGCCAGCAGCTTGCCGACAGGGGAGGCTTTCTTT. Protein sequence: CASSLPTGEAFF.

This clone came up many times. This sequence joins TRBV30 and TRBJ1-1, with D perhaps matching TRBD1 (6 bases). CDR3 length equals 13 residues. Germline V gene lookup returns CDR1 GTSNPN and CDR2 SVGIG (reference sequence). CDR3 in amino acids: CGGGSLMNTEAFF. For the CDR3, the DNA is TGTGGAGGGGGGAGTCTCATGAACACTGAAGCTTTCTTT.

V usage is TRBV7-3 and J usage is TRBJ2-2; TRBD2 matches 9 bases. After removal of 5 bases from V and 7 bases from J, the junction contained 11 bases not matched to a gene. This CDR3 region has 16 residues. Germline V gene data show CDR1 as SGHTA and CDR2 as FQGTGA. The CDR3 region is CASSITSGRTFGELFF. The CDR3 DNA reads as TGTGCCAGCAGCATCACTAGCGGGCGTACATTCGGGGAGCTGTTTTTT.

V gene TRBV10-2 combines with J gene TRBJ2-7; D ambiguous. The V gene's germline CDR1 is WSHSY and CDR2 SAAADI. Trimming pared 6 bases from V and 5 bases from J, leaving 14 bases between. This CDR3 region has 13 residues. The CDR3 nucleotides are TGCGCCAGCAGACCAGCTGGTAGGGACGAGCAGTACTTC. Translating gives CASRPAGRDEQYF.

The sample holds a few counts of this clone. The chain links TRBV5-1 to TRBJ2-7; the match to TRBD2 covers 8 bases. V shed 6 bases and J 4 bases; nucleotides not matched to a gene: 9. The germline V gene has CDR1 SGHRS and CDR2 YFSETQ. The CDR3 sequence is 14 residues long. The CDR3 is CASTPGGSVYEQYF. DNA of the CDR3: TGCGCCAGCACCCCGGGGGGGAGCGTATACGAGCAGTACTTC. Full variable domain (missing parts from reference TRBV5-1 and TRBJ2-7): KAGVTQTPRYLIKTRGQQVTLSCSPISGHRSVSWYQQTPGQGLQFLFEYFSETQRNKGNFPGRFSGRQFSNSRSEMNVSTLELGDSALYLCASTPGGSVYEQYFGPGTRLTVT.

The chain employs TRBV30 and TRBJ2-2, with 13 bases lining up with TRBD2. The CDR3 is 14 residues long. After removal of 8 bases from V and 7 bases from J, the junction contained 7 bases not matched to a gene. In germline, CDR1 is GTSNPN, CDR2 SVGIG (reference sequence). As DNA, the CDR3 is TGTGCCCATACCGGGACTAGCGGGATCGGGGAGCTGTTTTTT. Translating it yields CAHTGTSGIGELFF.

The chain joins TRBV18 to TRBJ2-7; D is unclear. V was clipped by 1 base and J by 2 bases, with 9 bases between them. This CDR3 spans 14 amino acids. Germline CDR1 KGHSH, CDR2 LQKENI. Here the CDR3 DNA reads TGTGCCAGCTCACCACGGGCAGATACCTACGAGCAGTACTTC. Translation: CASSPRADTYEQYF.

The chain is built from TRBV6-5 and TRBJ2-3; D gene unclear. Germline V gene sequence: CDR1 MNHEY, CDR2 SVGAGI. The V and J ends lost 6 bases and 2 bases respectively, with 12 bases between them. The CDR3 is made up of 14 amino acids. The CDR3: CASRPKGDTDTQYF. The DNA for the CDR3 is TGTGCCAGCAGACCCAAAGGAGACACAGATACGCAGTATTTT.

Here the CDR3 DNA reads TGTGCCAGCAGCCAGGAATCGGGAGGCTCCGAGCAGTACTTC. It codes for CASSQESGGSEQYF. This chain connects TRBV7-2 to TRBJ2-7; 7 bases match TRBD2. Trimming cost V 5 bases and J 6 bases; bases outside gene matches: 10. This CDR3 comprises 14 residues. Per germline, CDR1 SGHTA and CDR2 FQGNSA.

The V gene is TRBV7-2, the J gene TRBJ1-5; tentatively, D is TRBD1 (6 bases). Trimming pared 8 bases from V and 4 bases from J, leaving 12 bases between. This CDR3 comprises 13 residues. The germline V gene has CDR1 SGHTA and CDR2 FQGNSA. CDR3 DNA: TGTGCCAGCGCTACAGGGCTGAATCAGCCCCAGCATTTT. This codes for CASATGLNQPQHF.

The CDR3 DNA is TGTGCCAGCAGTATCTACTACGAGCAGTACTTC. Translating gives CASSIYYEQYF. The J gene is TRBJ2-7, the V gene TRBV28; D gene ambiguous. Trimming removed 5 bases at V and 3 bases at J, with 5 bases between. Germline values: CDR1 MDHEN, CDR2 SYDVKM. CDR3 length: 11 residues.

The rearrangement links TRBV27 to TRBJ1-1; 8 nucleotides align to TRBD1. Trimming cost V 7 bases and J 1 base; bases outside gene matches: 8. Germline CDR1 and CDR2: MNHEY and SMNVEV (reference sequence). The length of the CDR3 is 15 residues. The CDR3, as DNA: TGTGCCAGCACCCGACAGGGGCGAGGGAACACTGAAGCTTTCTTT. Residues: CASTRQGRGNTEAFF.

This clone was seen more than once but under ten times. The CDR3 here is CASSRVRSEKLFF. In DNA form, the CDR3 reads TGTGCCAGCAGCAGGGTTCGAAGTGAAAAACTGTTTTTT. The chain links TRBV2 to TRBJ1-4; TRBD1 is a possible D gene (5 bases). V dropped 6 bases and J dropped 7 bases, with 12 bases sitting between them. The length of the CDR3 is 13 residues. Per the germline V gene, CDR1 is SNHLY and CDR2 is FYNNEI.

The chain combines TRBV11-2 with TRBJ1-2; D perhaps matches TRBD1 (5 bases). The CDR3 has 16 residues. Trimming left V 5 bases short and J 6 bases short, with 22 bases between. Germline assignment: CDR1 SGHAT and CDR2 FQNNGV. CDR3 region: CASSQFTPRQGDGYTF. As DNA, the CDR3 is TGTGCCAGCAGCCAATTTACCCCCAGGCAGGGAGATGGCTACACCTTC.

A word on this clone: A far bigger clonotype differs at one base, so this is likely a read error. This chain uses TRBV5-1 with TRBJ2-7; tentative D call: TRBD2 (6 bases). Per the germline V gene, CDR1 is SGHRS and CDR2 is YFSETQ. V lost 6 bases to trimming and J lost 3 bases, with 13 bases between them. CDR3 size: 13 residues. In DNA, the CDR3 is TGCGCCAGCATGCTGCGGGATGGCTACGAGCAGTACTTC. This codes for CASMLRDGYEQYF.

This sequence joins TRBV5-1 and TRBJ2-5, with D unclear. From germline, CDR1 is SGHRS and CDR2 YFSETQ. The CDR3 has 13 residues. V gave up 1 base and J gave up 4 bases, with 8 bases separating them. In DNA form, the CDR3 reads TGCGCCAGCAGCTTGCACGCCCGAGAGACCCAGTACTTC. Its translation: CASSLHARETQYF.

The chain employs TRBV29-1 and TRBJ1-1, with TRBD1 as a possible D gene (5 bases). The CDR3 loop spans 14 amino acids. The germline gives CDR1 SQVTM, CDR2 ANQGSEA. The V end was cut by 2 bases, the J end by 1 base, with 11 bases between. The CDR3 DNA reads TGCAGCGTTGAACTTTGGGGCAAGAACACTGAAGCTTTCTTT. Residues: CSVELWGKNTEAFF.

The V and J genes are TRBV19 and TRBJ2-1; D call uncertain. The CDR3 totals 15 residues. Germline loops: CDR1 LNHDA, CDR2 SQIVND (reference sequence). The V and J ends lost 0 bases and 9 bases respectively, with 15 bases between them. The CDR3 loop is CASSIDFVGPGEQFF. The CDR3 DNA reads TGTGCCAGTAGTATAGATTTCGTAGGACCCGGTGAGCAGTTCTTC. Combining the CDR3 with reference TRBV19 and TRBJ2-1 gives the whole variable domain DGGITQSPKYLFRKEGQNVTLSCEQNLNHDAMYWYRQDPGQGLRLIYYSQIVNDFQKGDIAEGYSVSREKKESFPLTVTSAQKNPTAFYLCASSIDFVGPGEQFFGPGTRLTVL.

In this sample, this clone turned up once. A much bigger clone sits one base away, suggesting this may be a read error. The rearrangement uses TRBV6-5 and TRBJ2-7, with a weak D call TRBD1 (6 bases). CDR3 length: 15 amino acids. Germline CDR1 MNHEY, CDR2 SVGAGI. The CDR3 coding sequence is TGTGCCGGCAGTTACTCGTTTTGGGGGCACTACGAGCAGTACTTC. This sequence encodes CAGSYSFWGHYEQYF.